This T cell receptor beta chain was found in a study of shared clonotypes between healthy human individuals. Study summary: Each donor's CD8 memory used one plate, CD8 naive two, each CD4 subset three. Study findings and constraints: Non-shared clonotypes had lower generation probabilities than those shared by all four donors.

Comments on this clone: The antigen is undetermined.

Measured with immunoSEQ multiplex PCR; TCRdb has only the in-frame clones, and not every one. The sample shows over a million clones, about 74% of them seen only once. Material: memory CD4+ T cells sorted from blood. Subset noted: CD45RA-negative fraction. The TCR comes from a man aged 18 to 30 in good health.

The CDR3 protein is CASSWSPTGELFF. CDR3 nucleotides: TGTGCCAGCAGCTGGAGTCCCACCGGGGAGCTGTTTTTT. This chain uses TRBV5-6 with TRBJ2-2; D is uncertain. This CDR3 has 13 amino acids. Deletions cut 3 bases from V and 4 bases from J, with 7 bases between. CDR1 and CDR2 from the germline V gene are SGHDT and YYEEEE.